This entry lists 11 T cell receptor beta chains sequenced from one sample in a study of early T cells in non-severe SARS-CoV-2 infection. Each CDR3 protein is one row after TCRdb ran MiXCR on the 5' RACE reads. This sample has about 49,000 distinct CDR3 sequences; 3.5% to 4.5% occur once, and the top ten carry around 6%. Sample: whole blood. The receptor source for this set is an adult who was a healthcare worker with PCR-confirmed SARS-CoV-2 infection or an uninfected control (not recorded which).

This clonotype was recorded a few times. The J gene is TRBJ2-1, the V gene TRBV6-2 or TRBV6-3; maybe TRBD2 (5 bases). Between the trimmed V and J ends, which lost 2 bases and 8 bases, there was a span of 13 bases. CDR1 MNHEY and CDR2 SVGEGT come from the germline V gene. CDR3 length: 14 amino acids. CDR3 loop: CASSYRGPLDEQFF. CDR3 sequence (DNA): TGTGCCAGCAGTTACCGCGGGCCCCTGGATGAGCAGTTCTTC.

The table lists this clonotype with a few counts. V and J are TRBV7-9 and TRBJ1-1; TRBD1 matches at 12 bases. This CDR3 is 14 amino acids long. With 6 bases clipped from V and 5 bases from J, the junction kept 4 bases outside the gene matches. Germline V gene sequence: CDR1 SEHNR, CDR2 FQNEAQ (reference sequence). CDR3 in amino acids: CASSGTGGRTEAFF. The CDR3 DNA reads TGTGCCAGCAGTGGGACAGGGGGCCGGACTGAAGCTTTCTTT.

The chain employs TRBV29-1 and TRBJ2-4, with D unresolved. Germline-derived CDR1 and CDR2 are SQVTM and ANQGSEA. Deletions cut 3 bases from V and 0 bases from J, with 9 bases between. This CDR3 has 14 residues. As DNA, the CDR3 is TGCAGCGTTGAGGGCAATCTAGCCAAAAACATTCAGTACTTC. It translates to CSVEGNLAKNIQYF.

This clonotype was counted many times. The J gene is TRBJ2-7, the V gene TRBV19, with TRBD1 matching over 8 bases. Per the germline V gene, CDR1 is LNHDA and CDR2 is SQIVND (reference sequence). The CDR3 totals 11 residues. After removal of 10 bases from V and 6 bases from J, the junction contained 5 bases not matched to a gene. The CDR3 DNA follows: TGTGCCACCACAGACAGGGGCGAGCAGTACTTC. This sequence encodes CATTDRGEQYF.

The genes are TRBV6-5 and TRBJ1-1; 7 positions match TRBD1. The CDR3 spans 14 residues. CDR1 is MNHEY, CDR2 SVGAGI, per germline. Trimming at V came to 8 bases and at J to 0 bases, leaving 6 bases not matched to a gene. This chain's CDR3 is CASALGTVNTEAFF. DNA of the CDR3: TGTGCCAGCGCCTTGGGGACAGTGAACACTGAAGCTTTCTTT.

This clonotype was detected many times. The chain couples TRBV9 to TRBJ2-1; D uncertain. Germline-derived CDR1 and CDR2 are SGDLS and YYNGEE. Trimming took off 0 bases at V and 5 bases at J, with 12 bases between the two ends. This CDR3 region has 15 residues. The CDR3 reads CASSVDLSPHNEQFF. Written as DNA, the CDR3 is TGTGCCAGCAGCGTAGACTTATCCCCGCACAATGAGCAGTTCTTC.

This clonotype was seen at least ten times. V is TRBV15 and J is TRBJ2-5; the D is unclear. With 0 bases removed from V and 5 bases from J, the gap between germline ends came to 7 bases. The CDR3 has 13 residues. Germline V gene data show CDR1 as LNHNV and CDR2 as YYDKDF (reference sequence). Here the CDR3 DNA reads TGTGCCACCAGCAGAGATCCGGTGGAGACCCAGTACTTC. Encoded protein: CATSRDPVETQYF.

This sequence joins TRBV27 and TRBJ2-7; 9 bases agree with TRBD2. Germline V gene sequence: CDR1 MNHEY, CDR2 SMNVEV (reference sequence). V shed 7 bases and J 2 bases; nucleotides not matched to a gene: 6. The CDR3 loop spans 14 amino acids. The CDR3 sequence is CASTRAGGTYEQYF. The CDR3 coding sequence is TGTGCCAGCACCAGAGCGGGGGGAACCTACGAGCAGTACTTC.

This clonotype showed up just a few times. CDR3 in DNA: TGTGCCAGCTCACCACCGCGGGGCGACAGGGGGCAGGCAGATACGCAGTATTTT. Translated, it gives CASSPPRGDRGQADTQYF. The V gene is TRBV18, the J gene TRBJ2-3; 10 bases are a match to TRBD1. Losses at the gene ends were 0 bases for V and 4 bases for J; bases not matched to a gene: 10. The CDR3 is made up of 18 amino acids. Per germline, CDR1 KGHSH and CDR2 LQKENI.

This clonotype was found many times. The chain carries TRBV10-3 and TRBJ1-6; 9 bases are shared with TRBD1. Looked up from germline, CDR1 is ENHRY and CDR2 is SYGVKD. With V trimmed by 7 bases and J by 9 bases, 7 bases remained unmatched. This CDR3 contains 14 residues. The CDR3 coding sequence is TGTGCCATCAATGGTGGGACAGGGAGTTCACCCCTCCACTTT. Its translation: CAINGGTGSSPLHF.

This clonotype showed up many times. This sequence joins TRBV6-1 and TRBJ2-1; 8 nucleotides agree with TRBD1. The CDR3 has 14 residues. Germline CDR1 and CDR2: MNHNS and SASEGT. After removal of 2 bases from V and 8 bases from J, the junction contained 5 bases not matched to a gene. The chain's CDR3 is CASSETGGIDEQFF. DNA of the CDR3: TGTGCCAGCAGTGAAACAGGGGGTATCGATGAGCAGTTCTTC.